This T cell receptor (beta chain) came from a study of blood T cell repertoires in COVID-19 (dated by TCRdb to between 2020 and 2021). Study-level background: Samples covering the acute and convalescent phases of COVID-19 were provided by collaborators in the United States, Italy and Spain. The material from the prospective study consisted of cDNA or gDNA derived from T cells, B-cell-depleted T cells, or PBMCs. Subjects who had been exposed to COVID-19, were actively infected with it, or had recovered from it provided the deeply sampled blood TCRbeta repertoires that made up the dataset. The repertoires were released in a freely available public database meant as a resource for research on the immune response to SARS-CoV-2. Samples came from the ongoing ImmuneRACE study (first 160 participants) plus 1,254 subjects from 6 global collaborators. Sample metadata almost always included a de-identified subject ID, COVID-19 status, age in years and sex. Where available, HLA class I and class II types were taken from metadata supplied by the sample provider and were not determined by assay-based typing.

General study outcomes and caveats: The amount of clinical and demographic metadata varied by source and participant and was provided uncurated.

Note on this clone: There is no known antigen for this receptor. No per-base quality is available; no much larger clone lies one base away.

Each collaborating institution followed its own protocols to collect whole blood in K2EDTA tubes. For TCRbeta analysis, collaborator samples were shipped as frozen whole blood, as isolated PBMCs, or as DNA extracted from either sample type. TCRbeta CDR3 regions were amplified from genomic DNA by means of the immunoSEQ Assay, a bias-controlled multiplex PCR. In the source study's methods: Nucleated cell counts per sample were estimated from amplification of reference gene primers within the assay. Sequence reads were collapsed and filtered to measure the absolute abundance of every unique TCRbeta CDR3 rearrangement. Productive Simpson clonality was computed per sample as the square root of Simpson's diversity index over productive rearrangements. TCRdb took over this immuneACCESS table, retaining in-frame rearrangements with V and J assigned. Such tables are incomplete; in checked studies, under half of the missing clones stem from an unresolved V gene, and the remainder is unexplained. V and J calls and clone size are given by that table; D and trimming were obtained from the DNA. A total of 80,000 to 95,000 clones appear in this sample, 85% to 90% of them only once. Approximately 22% of the sample goes to the ten largest clones.

As encoded in the germline V gene, CDR1 is SGDLS while CDR2 is YYNGEE. The cysteine opens and the phenylalanine closes a CDR3 of 14 amino acids. CDR3 DNA only is kept here, 42 bases in frame from base 1. V and J are truncated by 1 base and 1 base respectively, leaving an intervening sequence of 6 bases. The specimen was peripheral blood. Recombination connected TRBV9 to TRBJ1-5; the D gene lacks a confident call. This clonotype originated in a woman aged 80 or older in a cohort sampled during active or convalescent COVID-19. The sequenced DNA is TGTGCCAGCAGCGTATACGGGAGCAATCAGCCCCAGCATTTT. This codes for CASSVYGSNQPQHF.